Listed below are T cell receptor beta chains from one sample, sequenced in a study of T-cell reconstitution after alpha-beta-depleted transplantation in children. TCRdb reprocessed the PCR reads with MiXCR, giving one entry per CDR3 protein. The sample has about 980,000 distinct CDR3 sequences, about 29% seen once. The sequencing here drew on PBMCs, mostly from graft donor cells, taken 360 days after TCRalphabeta/CD19-depleted stem cell transplant. The source of these receptors is a boy in the first two years of life who had a stem cell transplant for SCID, so the T cells may come from the graft donor. CDR3s include the opening cysteine and the closing phenylalanine or tryptophan. The D gene is left open where the match is weak. A row's size may be missing; if present it is once, few, many or a size class.

J: TRBJ1-2
size: NA
V: TRBV9
D: NA
DNA: TGTGCCAGCAGCGCCGATCTTAACTATGGCTACACCTTC
CDR3: CASSADLNYGYTF

J: TRBJ1-5
size: few
V: TRBV20-1
D: TRBD1
DNA: TGCAGTGCGTCGAGGGGGCGAGGGCAGCCCCAGCATTTT
CDR3: CSASRGRGQPQHF

J: TRBJ2-1
size: NA
V: TRBV20-1
D: NA
DNA: TGCAGTGCTAGACAGGGGAGCGGAATCAATGAGCAGTTCTTC
CDR3: CSARQGSGINEQFF

J: TRBJ2-2
size: NA
V: TRBV6-1
D: TRBD2
DNA: TGTGCCAGCAGCAAAGGGGGGCCTCCGGGGGGGCCGAACACCGGGGAGCTGTTTTTT
CDR3: CASSKGGPPGGPNTGELFF

J: TRBJ2-7
size: NA
V: TRBV12-3/TRBV12-4
D: NA
DNA: TGTGCCAGCAGTTTGGGGGGCGGTCCGAACACCTACGAGCAGTACTTC
CDR3: CASSLGGGPNTYEQYF

J: TRBJ2-7
size: few
V: TRBV6-1
D: TRBD1
DNA: TGTGCCAGCAGCACCCTCCGACAGGGTCCCTACGAGCAGTACTTC
CDR3: CASSTLRQGPYEQYF

J: TRBJ2-1
size: NA
V: TRBV28
D: NA
DNA: TGTGCCAGCAGTTTGTGGACTTACAATGAGCAGTTCTTC
CDR3: CASSLWTYNEQFF

J: TRBJ2-1
size: NA
V: TRBV13
D: NA
DNA: TGTGCCAGCAGCCTCAGCCCGGGACCAGCTTACAATGAGCAGTTCTTC
CDR3: CASSLSPGPAYNEQFF

J: TRBJ1-1
size: few
V: TRBV5-1
D: NA
DNA: TGCGCCAGCAGCTTGGTGGGGACCCACACCGCCGAGAGTTTCTTT
CDR3: CASSLVGTHTAESFF

J: TRBJ1-5
size: NA
V: TRBV5-3
D: NA
DNA: TGTGCCAGAAGCGCCATAATGAATCAGCCCCAGCATTTT
CDR3: CARSAIMNQPQHF

J: TRBJ2-1
size: NA
V: TRBV12-3/TRBV12-4
D: NA
DNA: TGTGCCAGCAGTCGACTAGTTTCGGGATATAATGAGCAGTTCTTC
CDR3: CASSRLVSGYNEQFF

J: TRBJ2-1
size: many
V: TRBV5-1
D: NA
DNA: TGTGCCAGCAGCTTAGTTCGGGGCGCCTACAATGAGCAGTTCTTC
CDR3: CASSLVRGAYNEQFF

J: TRBJ2-5
size: NA
V: TRBV7-2
D: TRBD1
DNA: TGTGCCAGCAGCCCCACTCTTACAGGGGTGGGGGAGACCCAGTACTTC
CDR3: CASSPTLTGVGETQYF

J: TRBJ2-1
size: once
V: TRBV11-2
D: TRBD2
DNA: TGTGCCAGCGGCCCCACAGCGGGGGGGCCGGATGAGCAGTTCTTC
CDR3: CASGPTAGGPDEQFF

J: TRBJ2-3
size: NA
V: TRBV12-3/TRBV12-4
D: NA
DNA: TGTGCCAGCAGGCCACTAGGGGAGGCAGATACGCAGTATTTT
CDR3: CASRPLGEADTQYF

J: TRBJ2-3
size: NA
V: TRBV3-1
D: NA
DNA: TGTGCCAGCAGCCTATTCGAGGGTGAAACGCAGTATTTT
CDR3: CASSLFEGETQYF

J: TRBJ2-3
size: once
V: TRBV10-1
D: NA
DNA: TGCGCCAGCAGTGAGTCGGGCAGGTGCTGGGCAGATACGCAGTATTTT
CDR3: CASSESGRCWADTQYF

J: TRBJ2-3
size: NA
V: TRBV4-3
D: NA
DNA: TGCGCCAGCAGCCAAGACTCACAGAGATACGCAGATACGCAGTATTTT
CDR3: CASSQDSQRYADTQYF

J: TRBJ1-6
size: NA
V: TRBV19
D: TRBD1
DNA: TGTGCCAGTAGTGAGAAGACAGGGCGTTCACCCCTCCACTTT
CDR3: CASSEKTGRSPLHF

J: TRBJ2-3
size: NA
V: TRBV28
D: NA
DNA: TGTGCCAGCAGCCGCGGTTGGCGCGATTCAAATACGCAGTATTTT
CDR3: CASSRGWRDSNTQYF

J: TRBJ2-5
size: few
V: TRBV10-1
D: TRBD2
DNA: TGCGCCAGCAGTGAGTCGGTACTAGCGGAACAAGAGACCCAGTACTTC
CDR3: CASSESVLAEQETQYF

J: TRBJ2-6
size: NA
V: TRBV15
D: NA
DNA: TGTGCCACCAGCAGAGAACCGTTCTCTGGGGCCAACGTCCTGACTTTC
CDR3: CATSREPFSGANVLTF

J: TRBJ2-7
size: NA
V: TRBV5-1
D: NA
DNA: TGCGCCAGCAGCTGGGCCGGGGGCTCATTTAGCTACGAGCAGTACTTC
CDR3: CASSWAGGSFSYEQYF

J: TRBJ1-1
size: NA
V: TRBV20-1
D: NA
DNA: TGCAGTGCTAGAGATATCCTCCGAGGCGTGAACACTGAAGCTTTCTTT
CDR3: CSARDILRGVNTEAFF

J: TRBJ2-7
size: NA
V: TRBV5-1
D: TRBD1
DNA: TGCGCCAGCAGCCCACCGGACAGGGTTGATTACGAGCAGTACTTC
CDR3: CASSPPDRVDYEQYF

J: TRBJ1-3
size: NA
V: TRBV12-3/TRBV12-4
D: NA
DNA: TGTGCCAGCAGGAGGCCAGGGACTGGAAACACCATATATTTT
CDR3: CASRRPGTGNTIYF

J: TRBJ2-7
size: few
V: TRBV4-2
D: NA
DNA: TGTGCCAGCAGCCAGGTAGCCGGGACGGACTCCTACGAGCAGTACTTC
CDR3: CASSQVAGTDSYEQYF

J: TRBJ2-1
size: few
V: TRBV11-2
D: TRBD2
DNA: TGTGCCAGCAGCTCACGGCGGGGGGAGAGAAATGAGCAGTTCTTC
CDR3: CASSSRRGERNEQFF

J: TRBJ2-7
size: NA
V: TRBV7-9
D: NA
DNA: TGTGCCAGCAGCTTAACGTACAGCTCCTACGAGCAGTACTTC
CDR3: CASSLTYSSYEQYF

J: TRBJ2-3
size: few
V: TRBV7-8
D: NA
DNA: TGTGCCAGCAGCTTAGATGGGGCCGGGACACGTCCCACAGATACGCAGTATTTT
CDR3: CASSLDGAGTRPTDTQYF

J: TRBJ1-1
size: NA
V: TRBV5-1
D: NA
DNA: TGCGCCAGCAGCGCACAGGATTCGAACACTGAAGCTTTCTTT
CDR3: CASSAQDSNTEAFF